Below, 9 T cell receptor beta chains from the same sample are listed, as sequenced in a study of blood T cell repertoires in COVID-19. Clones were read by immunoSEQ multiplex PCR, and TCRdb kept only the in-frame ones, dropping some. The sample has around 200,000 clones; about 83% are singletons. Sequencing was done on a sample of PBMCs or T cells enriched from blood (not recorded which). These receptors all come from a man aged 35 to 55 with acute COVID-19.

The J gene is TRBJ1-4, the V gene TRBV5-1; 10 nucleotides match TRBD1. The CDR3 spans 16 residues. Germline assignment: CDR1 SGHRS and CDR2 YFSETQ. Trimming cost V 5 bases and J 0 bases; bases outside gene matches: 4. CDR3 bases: TGCGCCAGCAGACGGACAGGGGGGACAACTAATGAAAAACTGTTTTTT. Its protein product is CASRRTGGTTNEKLFF.

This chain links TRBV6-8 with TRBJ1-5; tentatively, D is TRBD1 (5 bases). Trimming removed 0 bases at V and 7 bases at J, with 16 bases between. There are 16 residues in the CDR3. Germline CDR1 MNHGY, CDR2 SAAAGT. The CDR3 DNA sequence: TGTGCCAGCAGTTACTCGTCCAGGGAAGAATGCCAGCCCCAGCATTTT. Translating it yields CASSYSSREECQPQHF.

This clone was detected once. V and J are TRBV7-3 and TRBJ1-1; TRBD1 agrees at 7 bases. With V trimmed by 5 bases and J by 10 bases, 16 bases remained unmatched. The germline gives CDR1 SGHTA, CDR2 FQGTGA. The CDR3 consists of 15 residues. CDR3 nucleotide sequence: TGTGCCAGCAGCCCGGCCCCGGACAGGCTAAGGGGAGCTTTCTTT. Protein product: CASSPAPDRLRGAFF. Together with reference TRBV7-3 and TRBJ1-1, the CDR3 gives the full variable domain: GAGVSQTPSNKVTEKGKYVELRCDPISGHTALYWYRQSLGQGPEFLIYFQGTGAADDSGLPNDRFFAVRPEGSVSTLKIQRTERGDSAVYLCASSPAPDRLRGAFFGQGTRLTVV.

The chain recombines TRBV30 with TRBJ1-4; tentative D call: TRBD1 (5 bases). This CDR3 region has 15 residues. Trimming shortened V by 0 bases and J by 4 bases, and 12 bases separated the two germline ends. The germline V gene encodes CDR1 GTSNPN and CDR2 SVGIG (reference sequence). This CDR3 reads CAWSVRGIGNEKLFF. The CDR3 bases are TGTGCCTGGAGTGTACGGGGGATTGGTAATGAAAAACTGTTTTTT.

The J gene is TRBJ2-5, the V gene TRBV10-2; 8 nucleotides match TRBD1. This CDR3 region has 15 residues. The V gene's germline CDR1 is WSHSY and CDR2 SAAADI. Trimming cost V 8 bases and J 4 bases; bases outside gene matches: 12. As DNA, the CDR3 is TGCGCCAGCCGGTTTGCGGACAGGGACGTAGAGACCCAGTACTTC. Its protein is CASRFADRDVETQYF.

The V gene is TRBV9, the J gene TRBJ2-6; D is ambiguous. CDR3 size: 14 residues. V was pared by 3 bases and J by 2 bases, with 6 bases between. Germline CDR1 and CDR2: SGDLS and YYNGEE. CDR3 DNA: TGTGCCAGCAGCGGGCTCCCTGGGGCCAACGTCCTGACTTTC. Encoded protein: CASSGLPGANVLTF.

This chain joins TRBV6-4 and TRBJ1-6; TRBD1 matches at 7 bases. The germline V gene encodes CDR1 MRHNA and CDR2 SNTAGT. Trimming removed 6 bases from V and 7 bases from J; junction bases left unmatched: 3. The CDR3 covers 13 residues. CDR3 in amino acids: CASRGQENSPLHF. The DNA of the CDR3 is TGTGCCAGCAGAGGACAGGAGAATTCACCCCTCCACTTT.

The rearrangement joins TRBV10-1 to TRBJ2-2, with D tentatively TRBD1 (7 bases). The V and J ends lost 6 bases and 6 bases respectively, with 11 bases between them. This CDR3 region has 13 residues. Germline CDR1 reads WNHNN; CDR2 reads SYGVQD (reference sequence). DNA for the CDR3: TGCGCCAGCAGGCAGGGGGGAGCCGGGGAGCTGTTTTTT. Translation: CASRQGGAGELFF.

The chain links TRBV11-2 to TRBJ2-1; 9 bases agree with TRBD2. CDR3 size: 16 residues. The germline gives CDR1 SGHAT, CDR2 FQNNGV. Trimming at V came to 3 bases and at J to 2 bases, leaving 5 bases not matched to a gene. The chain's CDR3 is CASSLTSGSTYNEQFF. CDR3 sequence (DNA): TGTGCCAGCAGCTTGACTAGCGGAAGTACCTACAATGAGCAGTTCTTC.